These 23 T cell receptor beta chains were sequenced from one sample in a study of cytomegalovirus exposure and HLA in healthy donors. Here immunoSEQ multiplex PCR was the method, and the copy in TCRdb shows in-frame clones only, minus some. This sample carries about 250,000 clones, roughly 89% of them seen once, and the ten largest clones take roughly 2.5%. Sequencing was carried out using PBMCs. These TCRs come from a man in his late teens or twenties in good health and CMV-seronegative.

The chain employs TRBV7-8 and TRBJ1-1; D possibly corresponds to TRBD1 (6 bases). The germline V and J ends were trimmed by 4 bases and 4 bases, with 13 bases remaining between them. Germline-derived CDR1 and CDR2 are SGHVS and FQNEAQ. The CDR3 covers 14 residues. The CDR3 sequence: CASSSLETGTEAFF. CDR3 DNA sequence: TGTGCCAGCAGCTCATTAGAGACAGGCACTGAAGCTTTCTTT.

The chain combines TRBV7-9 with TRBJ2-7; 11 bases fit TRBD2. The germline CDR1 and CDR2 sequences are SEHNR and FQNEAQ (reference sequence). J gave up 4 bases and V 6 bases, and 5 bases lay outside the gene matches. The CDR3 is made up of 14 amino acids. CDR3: CASSSTSGSYEQYF. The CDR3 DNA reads TGTGCCAGCAGTTCTACTAGCGGGAGTTACGAGCAGTACTTC.

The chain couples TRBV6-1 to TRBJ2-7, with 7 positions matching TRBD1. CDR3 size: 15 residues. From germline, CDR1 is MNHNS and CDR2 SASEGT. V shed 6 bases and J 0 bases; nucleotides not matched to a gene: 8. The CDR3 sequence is CASRAGTATSYEQYF. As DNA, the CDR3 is TGTGCCAGCAGGGCAGGGACAGCCACCTCCTACGAGCAGTACTTC.

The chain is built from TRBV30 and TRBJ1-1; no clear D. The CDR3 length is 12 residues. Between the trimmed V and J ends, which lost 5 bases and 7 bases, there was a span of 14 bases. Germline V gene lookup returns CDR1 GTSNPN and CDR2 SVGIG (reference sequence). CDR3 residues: CAWYRASYEAFF. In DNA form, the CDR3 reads TGTGCCTGGTACAGAGCAAGCTATGAAGCTTTCTTT.

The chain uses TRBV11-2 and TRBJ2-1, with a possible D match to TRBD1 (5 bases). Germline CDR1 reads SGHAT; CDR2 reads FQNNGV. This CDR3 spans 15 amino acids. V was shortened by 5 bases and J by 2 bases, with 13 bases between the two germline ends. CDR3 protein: CASSRGRSTYNEQFF. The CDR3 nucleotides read TGTGCCAGCAGCAGGGGCCGTAGTACCTACAATGAGCAGTTCTTC.

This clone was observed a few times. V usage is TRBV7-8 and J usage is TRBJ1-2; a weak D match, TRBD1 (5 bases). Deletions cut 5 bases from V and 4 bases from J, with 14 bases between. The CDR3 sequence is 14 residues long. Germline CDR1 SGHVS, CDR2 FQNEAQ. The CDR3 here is CASSTGGNLYGYTF. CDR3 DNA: TGTGCCAGCAGCACAGGCGGGAACCTCTATGGCTACACCTTC.

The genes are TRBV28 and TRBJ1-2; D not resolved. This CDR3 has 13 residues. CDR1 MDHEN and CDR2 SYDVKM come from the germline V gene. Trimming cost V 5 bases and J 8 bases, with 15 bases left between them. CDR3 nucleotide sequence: TGTGCCAGCAGTACGAACGGGGTTGGAGGCTACACCTTC. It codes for CASSTNGVGGYTF.

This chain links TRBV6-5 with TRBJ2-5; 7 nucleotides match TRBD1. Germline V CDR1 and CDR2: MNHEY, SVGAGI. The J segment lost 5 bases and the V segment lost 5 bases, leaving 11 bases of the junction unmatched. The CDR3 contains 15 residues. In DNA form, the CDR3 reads TGTGCCAGCAGTACCGTAAACAGGGGAAGGGAGACCCAGTACTTC. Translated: CASSTVNRGRETQYF.

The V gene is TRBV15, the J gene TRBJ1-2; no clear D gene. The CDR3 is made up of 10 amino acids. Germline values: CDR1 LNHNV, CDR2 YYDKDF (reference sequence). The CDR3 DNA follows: TGTGTCCGGAGAAACTATGGCTACACCTTC. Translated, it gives CVRRNYGYTF.

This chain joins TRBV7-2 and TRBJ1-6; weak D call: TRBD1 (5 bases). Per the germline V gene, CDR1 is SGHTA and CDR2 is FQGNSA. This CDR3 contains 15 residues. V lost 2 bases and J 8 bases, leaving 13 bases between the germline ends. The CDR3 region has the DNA TGTGCCAGCAGCTTAAGTAGCGGGGGACATTCACCCCTCCACTTT. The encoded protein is CASSLSSGGHSPLHF.

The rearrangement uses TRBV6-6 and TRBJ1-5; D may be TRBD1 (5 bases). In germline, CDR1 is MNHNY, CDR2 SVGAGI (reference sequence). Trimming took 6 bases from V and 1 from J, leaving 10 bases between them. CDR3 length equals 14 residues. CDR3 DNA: TGTGCCAGCAGACAAGACAGAAGCAATCAGCCCCAGCATTTT. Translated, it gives CASRQDRSNQPQHF.

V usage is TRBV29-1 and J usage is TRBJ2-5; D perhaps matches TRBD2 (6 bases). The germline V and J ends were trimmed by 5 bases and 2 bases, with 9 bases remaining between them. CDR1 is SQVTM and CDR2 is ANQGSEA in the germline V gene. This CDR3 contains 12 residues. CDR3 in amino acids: CSVREVQETQYF. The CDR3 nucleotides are TGCAGCGTTAGGGAGGTTCAAGAGACCCAGTACTTC. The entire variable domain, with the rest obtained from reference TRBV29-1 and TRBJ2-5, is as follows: SAVISQKPSRDICQRGTSLTIQCQVDSQVTMMFWYRQQPGQSLTLIATANQGSEATYESGFVIDKFPISRPNLTFSTLTVSNMSPEDSSIYLCSVREVQETQYFGPGTRLLVL.

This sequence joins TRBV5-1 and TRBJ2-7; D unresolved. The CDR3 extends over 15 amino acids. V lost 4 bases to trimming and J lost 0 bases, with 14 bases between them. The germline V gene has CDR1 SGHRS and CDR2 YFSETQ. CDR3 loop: CASSPVATGSYEQYF. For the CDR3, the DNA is TGCGCCAGCAGCCCCGTGGCAACGGGCTCCTACGAGCAGTACTTC. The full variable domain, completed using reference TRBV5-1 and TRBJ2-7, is KAGVTQTPRYLIKTRGQQVTLSCSPISGHRSVSWYQQTPGQGLQFLFEYFSETQRNKGNFPGRFSGRQFSNSRSEMNVSTLELGDSALYLCASSPVATGSYEQYFGPGTRLTVT.

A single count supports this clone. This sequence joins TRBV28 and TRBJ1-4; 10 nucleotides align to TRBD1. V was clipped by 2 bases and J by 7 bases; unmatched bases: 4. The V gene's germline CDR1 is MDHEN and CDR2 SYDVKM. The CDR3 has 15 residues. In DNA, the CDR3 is TGTGCCAGCAGTTTAAAGGGACAGGGGCGTGAAAAACTGTTTTTT. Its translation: CASSLKGQGREKLFF.

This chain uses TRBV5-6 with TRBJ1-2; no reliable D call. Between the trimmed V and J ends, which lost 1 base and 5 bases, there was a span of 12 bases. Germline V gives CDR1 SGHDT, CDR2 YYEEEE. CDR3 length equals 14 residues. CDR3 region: CASSLQESWYGYTF. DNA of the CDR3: TGTGCCAGCAGCTTGCAGGAATCTTGGTATGGCTACACCTTC.

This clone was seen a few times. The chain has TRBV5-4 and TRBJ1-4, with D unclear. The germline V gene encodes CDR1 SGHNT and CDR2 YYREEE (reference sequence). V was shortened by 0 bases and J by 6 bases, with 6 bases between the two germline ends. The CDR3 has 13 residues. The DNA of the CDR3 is TGTGCCAGCAGCTTGGACAGAGATGAAAAACTGTTTTTT. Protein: CASSLDRDEKLFF.

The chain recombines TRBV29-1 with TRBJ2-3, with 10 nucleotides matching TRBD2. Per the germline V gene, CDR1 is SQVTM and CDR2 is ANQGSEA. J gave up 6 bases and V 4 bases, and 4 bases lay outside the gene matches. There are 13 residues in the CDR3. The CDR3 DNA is TGCAGCGTTGCCGGACTAGCGGCTGATACGCAGTATTTT. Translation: CSVAGLAADTQYF.

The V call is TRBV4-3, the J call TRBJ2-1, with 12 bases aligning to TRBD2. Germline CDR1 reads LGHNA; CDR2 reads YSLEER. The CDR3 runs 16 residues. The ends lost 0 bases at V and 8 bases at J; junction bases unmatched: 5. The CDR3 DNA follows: TGCGCCAGCAGCCAAGATAGGACTAGCGGGGCCCATGAGCAGTTCTTC. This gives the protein CASSQDRTSGAHEQFF.

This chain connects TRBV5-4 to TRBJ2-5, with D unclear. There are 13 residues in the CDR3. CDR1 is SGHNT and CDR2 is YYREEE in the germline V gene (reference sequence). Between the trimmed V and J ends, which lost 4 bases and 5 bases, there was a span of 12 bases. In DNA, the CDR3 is TGTGCCAGCAGCCCGCCCGAGCGTGAGACCCAGTACTTC. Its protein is CASSPPERETQYF.

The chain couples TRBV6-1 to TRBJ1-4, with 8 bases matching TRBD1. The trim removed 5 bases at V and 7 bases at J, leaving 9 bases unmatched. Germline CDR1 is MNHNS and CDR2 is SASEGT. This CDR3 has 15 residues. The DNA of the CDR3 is TGTGCCAGCAGTACCCAGGGGGCGAGAGGTGAAAAACTGTTTTTT. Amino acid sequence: CASSTQGARGEKLFF.

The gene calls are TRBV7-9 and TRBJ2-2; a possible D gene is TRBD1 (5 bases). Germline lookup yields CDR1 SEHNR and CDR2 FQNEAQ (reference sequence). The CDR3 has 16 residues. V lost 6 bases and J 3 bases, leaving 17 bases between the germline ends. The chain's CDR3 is CASSLPVGADTGELFF. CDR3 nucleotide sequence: TGTGCCAGCAGTCTCCCTGTAGGGGCCGACACCGGGGAGCTGTTTTTT. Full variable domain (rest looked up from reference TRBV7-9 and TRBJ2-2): DTGVSQNPRHKITKRGQNVTFRCDPISEHNRLYWYRQTLGQGPEFLTYFQNEAQLEKSRLLSDRFSAERPKGSFSTLEIQRTEQGDSAMYLCASSLPVGADTGELFFGEGSRLTVL.

The CDR3 region is CASSPGQGTEAFF. CDR3 nucleotide sequence: TGTGCCAGCAGTCCGGGACAGGGCACTGAAGCTTTCTTT. V and J are TRBV7-3 and TRBJ1-1; TRBD1 agrees at 9 bases. The CDR3 runs 13 residues. Germline V gene data show CDR1 as SGHTA and CDR2 as FQGTGA. V lost 6 bases to trimming and J lost 4 bases; unmatched junction nucleotides: 3.

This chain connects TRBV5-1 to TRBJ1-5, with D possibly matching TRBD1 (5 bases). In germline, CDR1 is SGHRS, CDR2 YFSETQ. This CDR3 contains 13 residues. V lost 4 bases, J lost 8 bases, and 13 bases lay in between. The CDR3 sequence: CASSIWGEEPQHF. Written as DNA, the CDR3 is TGCGCCAGCAGCATCTGGGGGGAAGAGCCCCAGCATTTT.